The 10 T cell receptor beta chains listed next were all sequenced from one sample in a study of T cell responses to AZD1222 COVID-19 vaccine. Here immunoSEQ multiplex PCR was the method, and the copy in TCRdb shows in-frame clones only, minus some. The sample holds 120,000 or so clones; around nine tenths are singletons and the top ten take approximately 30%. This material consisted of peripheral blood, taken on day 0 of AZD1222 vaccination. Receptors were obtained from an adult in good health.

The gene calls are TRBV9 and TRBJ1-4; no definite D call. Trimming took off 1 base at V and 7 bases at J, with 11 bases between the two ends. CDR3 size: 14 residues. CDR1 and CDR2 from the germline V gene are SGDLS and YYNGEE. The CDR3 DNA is TGTGCCAGCAGCGTACTGACCTCGGGTGAAAAACTGTTTTTT. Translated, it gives CASSVLTSGEKLFF.

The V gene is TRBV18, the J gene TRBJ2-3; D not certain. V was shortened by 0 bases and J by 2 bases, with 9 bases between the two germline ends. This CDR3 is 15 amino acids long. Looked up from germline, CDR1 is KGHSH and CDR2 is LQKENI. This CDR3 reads CASSPPGQNTDTQYF. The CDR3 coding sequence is TGTGCCAGCTCACCACCAGGGCAGAACACAGATACGCAGTATTTT.

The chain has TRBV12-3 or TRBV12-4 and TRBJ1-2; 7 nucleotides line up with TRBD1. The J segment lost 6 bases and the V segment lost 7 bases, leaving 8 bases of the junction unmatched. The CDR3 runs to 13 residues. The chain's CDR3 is CASMRQGEDGYTF. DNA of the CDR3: TGTGCCAGCATGAGGCAGGGGGAGGATGGCTACACCTTC.

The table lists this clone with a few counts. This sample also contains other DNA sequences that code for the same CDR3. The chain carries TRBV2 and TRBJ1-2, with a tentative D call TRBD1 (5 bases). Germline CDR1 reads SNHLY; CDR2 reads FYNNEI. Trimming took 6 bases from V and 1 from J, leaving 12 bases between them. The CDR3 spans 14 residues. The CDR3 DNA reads TGTGCCAGCAGGGGGGACGGAATTAACTATGGCTACACCTTC. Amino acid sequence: CASRGDGINYGYTF. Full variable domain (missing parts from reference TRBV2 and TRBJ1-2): EPEVTQTPSHQVTQMGQEVILRCVPISNHLYFYWYRQILGQKVEFLVSFYNNEISEKSEIFDDQFSVERPDGSNFTLKIRSTKLEDSAMYFCASRGDGINYGYTFGSGTRLTVV.

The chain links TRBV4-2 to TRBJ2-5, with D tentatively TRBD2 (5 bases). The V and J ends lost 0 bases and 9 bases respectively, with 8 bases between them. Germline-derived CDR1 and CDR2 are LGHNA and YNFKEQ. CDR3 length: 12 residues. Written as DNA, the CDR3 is TGTGCCAGCAGCCAAGATTGGACTGCCCAGTACTTC. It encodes CASSQDWTAQYF.

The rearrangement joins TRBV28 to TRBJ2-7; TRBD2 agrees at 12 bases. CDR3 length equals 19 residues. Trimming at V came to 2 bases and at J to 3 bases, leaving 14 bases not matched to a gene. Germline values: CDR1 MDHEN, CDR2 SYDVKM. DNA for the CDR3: TGTGCCAGCAGTTTACGGACAGGAGATACTAGCGGGGGGTTCTACGAGCAGTACTTC. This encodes CASSLRTGDTSGGFYEQYF.

The CDR3, as DNA: TGTGCCAGCAGCTTGGAGGGGGGGCCGATGGAGACCCAGTACTTC. Residues: CASSLEGGPMETQYF. V gene TRBV5-5 combines with J gene TRBJ2-5, with a tentative D call TRBD2 (7 bases). This CDR3 comprises 15 residues. V was trimmed by 0 bases and J by 5 bases, leaving 14 bases between them. Per germline, CDR1 SGHKS and CDR2 YYEKEE (reference sequence).

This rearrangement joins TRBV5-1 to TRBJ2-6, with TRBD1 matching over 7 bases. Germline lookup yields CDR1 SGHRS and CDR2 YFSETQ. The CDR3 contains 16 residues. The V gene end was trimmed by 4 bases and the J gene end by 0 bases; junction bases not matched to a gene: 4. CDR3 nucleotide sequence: TGCGCCAGCAGCCCGGGACAGACCTCTGGGGCCAACGTCCTGACTTTC. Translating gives CASSPGQTSGANVLTF. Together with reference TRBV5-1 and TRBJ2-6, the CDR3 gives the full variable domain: KAGVTQTPRYLIKTRGQQVTLSCSPISGHRSVSWYQQTPGQGLQFLFEYFSETQRNKGNFPGRFSGRQFSNSRSEMNVSTLELGDSALYLCASSPGQTSGANVLTFGAGSRLTVL.

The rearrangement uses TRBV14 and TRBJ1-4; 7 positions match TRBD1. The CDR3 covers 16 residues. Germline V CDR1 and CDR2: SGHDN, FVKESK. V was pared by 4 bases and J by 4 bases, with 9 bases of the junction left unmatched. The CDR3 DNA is TGTGCCAGCAGCCCCAGCGGGACAGCAGTTAATGAAAAACTGTTTTTT. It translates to CASSPSGTAVNEKLFF.

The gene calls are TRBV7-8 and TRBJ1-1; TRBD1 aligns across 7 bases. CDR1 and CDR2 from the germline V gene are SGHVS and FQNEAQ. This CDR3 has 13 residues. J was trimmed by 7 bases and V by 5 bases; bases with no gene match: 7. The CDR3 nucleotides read TGTGCCAGCAGCCTAGACAGGGCTGGTGAAGCTTTCTTT. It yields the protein CASSLDRAGEAFF.